The sequence of this TCR beta chain was determined in a study of T cells after posttransplantation cyclophosphamide. Produced via immunoSEQ multiplex PCR; TCRdb's table is partial and in-frame only. This table holds 45,000 to 60,000 clones, roughly 93% found once. The V gene's germline CDR1 is ENHRY and CDR2 SYGVKD. This CDR3 contains 18 residues. Losses at the gene ends were 0 bases for V and 0 bases for J; bases not matched to a gene: 6. This clone was picked up one time. Its antigen is currently unknown. Findings and caveats of the study: Tissue-infiltrating T cells from skin or gut overlapped little with blood T cells.

This chain connects TRBV10-3 to TRBJ2-3; 10 nucleotides agree with TRBD1. The TCR sequence derives from a woman in her forties or fifties in good health and a related stem cell transplant donor. Sequenced sample: PBMCs. The CDR3 DNA reads TGTGCCATCAGTGAGTCAAACCGGGACAGGGGAAGCACAGATACGCAGTATTTT. It is translated as CAISESNRDRGSTDTQYF.